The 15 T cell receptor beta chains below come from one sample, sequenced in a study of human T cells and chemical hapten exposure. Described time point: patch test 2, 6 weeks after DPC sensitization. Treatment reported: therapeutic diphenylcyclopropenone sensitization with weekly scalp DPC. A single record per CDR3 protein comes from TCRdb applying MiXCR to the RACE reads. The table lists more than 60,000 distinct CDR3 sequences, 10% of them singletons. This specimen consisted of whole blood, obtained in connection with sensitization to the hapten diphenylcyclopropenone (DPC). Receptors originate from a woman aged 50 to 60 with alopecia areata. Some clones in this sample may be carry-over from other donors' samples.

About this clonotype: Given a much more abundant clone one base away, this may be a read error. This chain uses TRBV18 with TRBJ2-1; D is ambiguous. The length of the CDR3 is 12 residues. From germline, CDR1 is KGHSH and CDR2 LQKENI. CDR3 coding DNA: TGTGACAGCTCACCACCGTATGATGAGCAGTTCTTC. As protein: CDSSPPYDEQFF.

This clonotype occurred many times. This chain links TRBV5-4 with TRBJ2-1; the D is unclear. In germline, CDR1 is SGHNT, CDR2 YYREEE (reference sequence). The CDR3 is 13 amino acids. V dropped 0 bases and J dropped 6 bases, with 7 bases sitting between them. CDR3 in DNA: TGTGCCAGCAGCTTGGGTCGAGGCAATGAGCAGTTCTTC. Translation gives CASSLGRGNEQFF. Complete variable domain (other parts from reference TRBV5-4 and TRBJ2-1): ETGVTQSPTHLIKTRGQQVTLRCSSQSGHNTVSWYQQALGQGPQFIFQYYREEENGRGNFPPRFSGLQFPNYSSELNVNALELDDSALYLCASSLGRGNEQFFGPGTRLTVL.

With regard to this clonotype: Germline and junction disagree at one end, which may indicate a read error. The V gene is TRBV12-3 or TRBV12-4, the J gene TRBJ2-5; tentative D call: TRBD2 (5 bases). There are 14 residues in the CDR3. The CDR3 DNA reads TGTGCCGGCAGTTTGGGCCTAGCTTTAGAGACCCAGTACTTC. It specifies CAGSLGLALETQYF.

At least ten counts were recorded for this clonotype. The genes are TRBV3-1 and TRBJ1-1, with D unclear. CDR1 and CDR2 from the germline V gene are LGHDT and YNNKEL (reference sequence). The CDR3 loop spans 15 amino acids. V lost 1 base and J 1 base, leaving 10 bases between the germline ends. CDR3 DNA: TGTGCCAGCAGCCAAGCTTTATCGCCGAACACTGAAGCTTTCTTT. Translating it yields CASSQALSPNTEAFF. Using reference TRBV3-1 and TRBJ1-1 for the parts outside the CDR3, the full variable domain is DTAVSQTPKYLVTQMGNDKSIKCEQNLGHDTMYWYKQDSKKFLKIMFSYNNKELIINETVPNRFSPKSPDKAHLNLHINSLELGDSAVYFCASSQALSPNTEAFFGQGTRLTVV.

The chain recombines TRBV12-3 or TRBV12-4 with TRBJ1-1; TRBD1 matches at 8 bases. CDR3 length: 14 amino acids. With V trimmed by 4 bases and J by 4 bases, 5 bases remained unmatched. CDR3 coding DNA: TGTGCCAGCAGTTACGCGGACAGGGTCACTGAAGCTTTCTTT. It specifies CASSYADRVTEAFF.

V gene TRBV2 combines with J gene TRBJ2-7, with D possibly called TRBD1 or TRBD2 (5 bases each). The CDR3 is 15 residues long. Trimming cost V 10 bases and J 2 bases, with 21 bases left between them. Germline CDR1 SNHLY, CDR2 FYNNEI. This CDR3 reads CATKFGTTQAYEQYF. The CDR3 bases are TGTGCCACCAAATTTGGGACGACACAAGCCTACGAGCAGTACTTC.

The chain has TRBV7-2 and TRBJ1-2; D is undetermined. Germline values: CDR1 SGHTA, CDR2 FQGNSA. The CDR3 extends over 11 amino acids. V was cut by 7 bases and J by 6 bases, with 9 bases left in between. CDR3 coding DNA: TGTGCCAGCACCTCCCCACATGGCTACACCTTC. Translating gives CASTSPHGYTF.

The CDR3 DNA is TGTGCCAGCAGTTTCCAGCTAACAGGTTCGGCGAACACTGAAGCTTTCTTT. It specifies CASSFQLTGSANTEAFF. This sequence joins TRBV2 and TRBJ1-1; maybe TRBD1 (5 bases). The ends were cut back, 5 bases at V and 1 base at J, with 20 bases in the middle. This CDR3 region has 17 residues. Germline V gene lookup returns CDR1 SNHLY and CDR2 FYNNEI. The entire variable domain, with the rest obtained from reference TRBV2 and TRBJ1-1, is as follows: EPEVTQTPSHQVTQMGQEVILRCVPISNHLYFYWYRQILGQKVEFLVSFYNNEISEKSEIFDDQFSVERPDGSNFTLKIRSTKLEDSAMYFCASSFQLTGSANTEAFFGQGTRLTVV.

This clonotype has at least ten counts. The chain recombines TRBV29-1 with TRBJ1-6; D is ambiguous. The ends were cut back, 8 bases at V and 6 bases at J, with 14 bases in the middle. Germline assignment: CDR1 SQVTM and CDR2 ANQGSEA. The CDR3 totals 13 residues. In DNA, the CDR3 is TGCAGCTACACACTGGGTGGTAATTCACCCCTCCACTTT. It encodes CSYTLGGNSPLHF. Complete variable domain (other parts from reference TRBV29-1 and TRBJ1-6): SAVISQKPSRDICQRGTSLTIQCQVDSQVTMMFWYRQQPGQSLTLIATANQGSEATYESGFVIDKFPISRPNLTFSTLTVSNMSPEDSSIYLCSYTLGGNSPLHFGNGTRLTVT.

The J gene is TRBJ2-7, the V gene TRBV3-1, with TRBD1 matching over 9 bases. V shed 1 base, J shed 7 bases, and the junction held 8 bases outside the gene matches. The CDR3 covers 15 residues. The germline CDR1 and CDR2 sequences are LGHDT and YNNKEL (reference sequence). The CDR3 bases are TGTGCCAGCAGCCAAGCGACAGGGGGATGGGGTGAGCAGTACTTC. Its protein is CASSQATGGWGEQYF.

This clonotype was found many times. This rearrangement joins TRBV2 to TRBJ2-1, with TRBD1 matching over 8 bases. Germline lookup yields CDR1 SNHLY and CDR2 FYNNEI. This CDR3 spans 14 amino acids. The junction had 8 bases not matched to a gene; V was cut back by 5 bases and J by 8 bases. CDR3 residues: CASSWDRRGHEQFF. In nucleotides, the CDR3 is TGTGCCAGCAGTTGGGACAGGAGGGGCCATGAGCAGTTCTTC.

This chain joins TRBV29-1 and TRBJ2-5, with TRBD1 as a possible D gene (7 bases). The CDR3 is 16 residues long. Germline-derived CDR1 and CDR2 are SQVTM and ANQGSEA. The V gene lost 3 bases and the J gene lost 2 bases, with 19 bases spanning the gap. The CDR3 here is CSVDEGAGTVQETQYF. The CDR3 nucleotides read TGCAGCGTTGATGAGGGTGCGGGGACAGTACAAGAGACCCAGTACTTC.

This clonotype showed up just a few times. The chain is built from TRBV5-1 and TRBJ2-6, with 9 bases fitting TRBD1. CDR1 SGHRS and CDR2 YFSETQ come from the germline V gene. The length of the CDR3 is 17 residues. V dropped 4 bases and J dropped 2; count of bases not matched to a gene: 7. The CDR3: CASSPKGTGTGANVLTF. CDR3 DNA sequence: TGCGCCAGCAGCCCGAAAGGGACAGGGACTGGGGCCAACGTCCTGACTTTC.

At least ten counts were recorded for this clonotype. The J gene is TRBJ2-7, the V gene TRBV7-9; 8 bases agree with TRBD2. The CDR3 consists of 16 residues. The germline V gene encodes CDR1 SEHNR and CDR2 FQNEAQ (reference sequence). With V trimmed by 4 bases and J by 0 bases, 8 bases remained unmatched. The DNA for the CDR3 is TGTGCCAGCAGCTCTACTAGCGGCAATAGCTCCTACGAGCAGTACTTC. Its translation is CASSSTSGNSSYEQYF.

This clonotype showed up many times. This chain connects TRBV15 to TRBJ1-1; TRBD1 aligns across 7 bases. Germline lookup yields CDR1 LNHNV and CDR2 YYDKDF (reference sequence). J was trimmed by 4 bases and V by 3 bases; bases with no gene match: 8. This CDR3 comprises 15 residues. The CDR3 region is CATSRPQGSVTEAFF. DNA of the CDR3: TGTGCCACCAGCAGGCCACAGGGGTCGGTCACTGAAGCTTTCTTT. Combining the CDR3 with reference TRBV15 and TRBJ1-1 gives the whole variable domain DAMVIQNPRYQVTQFGKPVTLSCSQTLNHNVMYWYQQKSSQAPKLLFHYYDKDFNNEADTPDNFQSRRPNTSFCFLDIRSPGLGDTAMYLCATSRPQGSVTEAFFGQGTRLTVV.